These 32 T cell receptor beta chains were sequenced from one sample in a study of shared clonotypes between healthy human individuals. TCRdb keeps only in-frame clones here, not all; method: immunoSEQ multiplex PCR. The repertoire consists of a few million clones, with roughly 93% occurring once and the leading ten covering 0.39%. The sequenced sample consisted of naive CD4+ T cells from PBMCs. This sample's subset: CD45RA+ positively selected. These receptors all stem from a man between 18 and 29 years old in good health. Some clones in this sample may be carry-over from other donors' samples.

This chain connects TRBV28 to TRBJ1-6; D gene uncertain. Germline loops: CDR1 MDHEN, CDR2 SYDVKM. Trimming stripped 1 base from V and 11 bases from J, with 24 bases between. The CDR3 loop spans 18 amino acids. The CDR3 DNA reads as TGTGCCAGCAGTTTATTGGCCGTCGGTTCGGGGTTTGGTACACCCCTCCACTTT. Translating gives CASSLLAVGSGFGTPLHF.

This clone was detected once. V and J are TRBV15 and TRBJ1-2; D is undetermined. The CDR3 has 15 amino acids. From germline, CDR1 is LNHNV and CDR2 YYDKDF (reference sequence). Trimming took off 0 bases at V and 4 bases at J, with 12 bases between the two ends. The CDR3 loop is CATSRDRKESYGYTF. The DNA for the CDR3 is TGTGCCACCAGCAGAGATAGGAAAGAGAGCTATGGCTACACCTTC.

This chain links TRBV4-3 with TRBJ2-7, with 11 bases identical to TRBD2. The ends lost 4 bases at V and 4 bases at J; junction bases unmatched: 12. Germline-derived CDR1 and CDR2 are LGHNA and YSLEER. The CDR3 extends over 17 amino acids. In DNA, the CDR3 is TGCGCCAGCAGCCGGTCGTCCGGGACTAGCGGACCATACGAGCAGTACTTC. This translates into CASSRSSGTSGPYEQYF.

Regarding this clone: Other DNA sequences within the sample encode an identical CDR3. This chain connects TRBV18 to TRBJ1-2; the D is unclear. The CDR3 totals 13 residues. V lost 6 bases, J lost 1 base, and 9 bases lay in between. CDR1 is KGHSH, CDR2 LQKENI, per germline. In DNA, the CDR3 is TGTGCCAGCTCCCCCGGGGTTAACTATGGCTACACCTTC. Protein product: CASSPGVNYGYTF.

This chain connects TRBV19 to TRBJ2-6; no definite D call. With 7 bases removed from V and 4 bases from J, the gap between germline ends came to 17 bases. Germline V CDR1 and CDR2: LNHDA, SQIVND (reference sequence). The length of the CDR3 is 16 residues. The CDR3 sequence: CASISDTYRGANVLTF. The CDR3, as DNA: TGTGCCAGTATAAGCGATACTTACCGGGGGGCCAACGTCCTGACTTTC.

About this clone itself: Other DNA sequences in the sample encode the same CDR3. The chain combines TRBV5-1 with TRBJ1-1; TRBD1 might be the D (5 bases). CDR3 length: 14 residues. The V and J ends lost 0 bases and 2 bases respectively, with 8 bases between them. The germline V gene has CDR1 SGHRS and CDR2 YFSETQ. The CDR3 bases are TGCGCCAGCAGCTTGGTGAGGGGTAACACTGAAGCTTTCTTT. Its translation is CASSLVRGNTEAFF.

This rearrangement joins TRBV7-9 to TRBJ2-3, with 10 bases that match TRBD2. V lost 7 bases to trimming and J lost 2 bases; unmatched junction nucleotides: 6. Germline-derived CDR1 and CDR2 are SEHNR and FQNEAQ (reference sequence). The CDR3 runs 15 residues. Written as DNA, the CDR3 is TGTGCCAGCACACCCGGACTAGCGGTCACAGATACGCAGTATTTT. Protein sequence: CASTPGLAVTDTQYF.

The chain uses TRBV6-6 and TRBJ2-5; 11 nucleotides line up with TRBD2. This CDR3 contains 15 residues. Germline trimming cut 5 bases from V and 6 bases from J; bases unmatched to any gene: 8. Looked up from germline, CDR1 is MNHNY and CDR2 is SVGAGI (reference sequence). DNA of the CDR3: TGTGCCAGCAGTCTCTCGACTAGCGGGATTAAGACCCAGTACTTC. This encodes CASSLSTSGIKTQYF.

The V gene is TRBV5-4, the J gene TRBJ2-5; 7 nucleotides line up with TRBD2. The CDR3 contains 18 residues. CDR1 and CDR2 (germline): SGHNT, YYREEE (reference sequence). V was clipped by 4 bases and J by 0 bases; unmatched bases: 15. For the CDR3, the DNA is TGTGCCAGCAGCGGTCGGGACGGGAGGAGAGCAAACCAAGAGACCCAGTACTTC. Its translation: CASSGRDGRRANQETQYF.

V and J are TRBV28 and TRBJ2-1; 15 positions agree with TRBD2. Per the germline V gene, CDR1 is MDHEN and CDR2 is SYDVKM. V gave up 4 bases and J gave up 5 bases; unmatched junction bases: 9. This CDR3 has 18 amino acids. The chain's CDR3 is CASSSPGTSGRLNNEQFF. In DNA, the CDR3 is TGTGCCAGCAGTTCTCCCGGGACTAGCGGGAGGCTCAACAATGAGCAGTTCTTC.

With respect to this clone: Other nucleotide sequences in the sample specify the same CDR3. V is TRBV5-1 and J is TRBJ2-2, with D unresolved. The germline V gene has CDR1 SGHRS and CDR2 YFSETQ. The CDR3 spans 15 residues. Trimming cost V 3 bases and J 3 bases, with 12 bases left between them. In DNA, the CDR3 is TGCGCCAGCAGCTCCTCCAGCCCTCACACCGGGGAGCTGTTTTTT. Translation: CASSSSSPHTGELFF. Filled out from reference TRBV5-1 and TRBJ2-2, the complete variable domain reads KAGVTQTPRYLIKTRGQQVTLSCSPISGHRSVSWYQQTPGQGLQFLFEYFSETQRNKGNFPGRFSGRQFSNSRSEMNVSTLELGDSALYLCASSSSSPHTGELFFGEGSRLTVL.

The V call is TRBV4-2, the J call TRBJ2-1; TRBD2 matches 12 bases. Looked up from germline, CDR1 is LGHNA and CDR2 is YNFKEQ. The CDR3 covers 15 residues. Losses at the gene ends were 4 bases for V and 4 bases for J; bases not matched to a gene: 2. DNA for the CDR3: TGTGCCAGCAGCCCGACTAGCGGGGGTTACAATGAGCAGTTCTTC. Translated, it gives CASSPTSGGYNEQFF.

The V call is TRBV11-2, the J call TRBJ2-1; the match to TRBD2 covers 9 bases. Germline CDR1 and CDR2: SGHAT and FQNNGV. Losses at the gene ends were 5 bases for V and 8 bases for J; bases not matched to a gene: 10. This CDR3 spans 15 amino acids. The CDR3 nucleotides read TGTGCCAGCAGCCCGCTAGGGACTAGCAACCATGAGCAGTTCTTC. This encodes CASSPLGTSNHEQFF.

J is TRBJ2-7 and V is TRBV5-4; D possibly uses TRBD1 or TRBD2 (5 bases each). Germline CDR1 is SGHNT and CDR2 is YYREEE (reference sequence). The CDR3 loop spans 13 amino acids. The V gene lost 2 bases and the J gene lost 4 bases, with 10 bases spanning the gap. The CDR3 loop is CASSLGTQYEQYF. CDR3 nucleotide sequence: TGTGCCAGCAGCTTAGGGACCCAATACGAGCAGTACTTC.

The J gene is TRBJ2-3, the V gene TRBV10-1; 14 bases line up with TRBD2. Trimming at V came to 6 bases and at J to 4 bases, leaving 3 bases not matched to a gene. CDR1 WNHNN and CDR2 SYGVQD come from the germline V gene (reference sequence). This CDR3 comprises 15 residues. Here the CDR3 reads CASRTSGRAADTQYF. As DNA, the CDR3 is TGCGCCAGCAGGACTAGCGGGAGGGCCGCAGATACGCAGTATTTT.

The rearrangement uses TRBV5-1 and TRBJ1-1; D is perhaps TRBD1 (5 bases). CDR3 length equals 15 residues. Trimming shortened V by 3 bases and J by 5 bases, and 17 bases separated the two germline ends. Germline V gene data show CDR1 as SGHRS and CDR2 as YFSETQ. The CDR3 bases are TGCGCCAGCAGCTCGCGCCCAGGGAGGGATACTGAAGCTTTCTTT. Translation: CASSSRPGRDTEAFF.

The chain links TRBV28 to TRBJ2-3, with 15 bases fitting TRBD2. The germline gives CDR1 MDHEN, CDR2 SYDVKM. The V and J ends lost 4 bases and 4 bases, in that order; junction bases with no gene match: 6. The CDR3 loop spans 17 amino acids. The CDR3 spells CASSSGLAGGPADTQYF. DNA for the CDR3: TGTGCCAGCAGTTCAGGACTAGCGGGAGGGCCGGCAGATACGCAGTATTTT. Using reference TRBV28 and TRBJ2-3 for the parts outside the CDR3, the full variable domain is DVKVTQSSRYLVKRTGEKVFLECVQDMDHENMFWYRQDPGLGLRLIYFSYDVKMKEKGDIPEGYSVSREKKERFSLILESASTNQTSMYLCASSSGLAGGPADTQYFGPGTRLTVL.

This rearrangement joins TRBV2 to TRBJ1-1; a weak D match, TRBD1 (6 bases). The CDR3 loop spans 14 amino acids. Germline lookup yields CDR1 SNHLY and CDR2 FYNNEI. Trimming removed 9 bases at V and 5 bases at J, with 19 bases between. Here the CDR3 reads CASNTGSPRTEAFF. The CDR3 bases are TGTGCCAGTAACACAGGGTCCCCGAGAACTGAAGCTTTCTTT.

V is TRBV6-6 and J is TRBJ2-5; 12 bases are a match to TRBD1. This CDR3 has 15 amino acids. Germline values: CDR1 MNHNY, CDR2 SVGAGI (reference sequence). The V gene end was trimmed by 5 bases and the J gene end by 4 bases; junction bases not matched to a gene: 5. The CDR3 DNA reads as TGTGCCAGCAGTAGGCCGGGACAGGGGGCAGAGACCCAGTACTTC. Translated: CASSRPGQGAETQYF.

V usage is TRBV5-1 and J usage is TRBJ2-5; TRBD2 matches at 12 bases. Germline CDR1 reads SGHRS; CDR2 reads YFSETQ. V lost 0 bases to trimming and J lost 0 bases; unmatched junction nucleotides: 3. The CDR3 has 17 amino acids. CDR3 DNA: TGCGCCAGCAGCTTGGAGCTAGCGGGGGGGTACCAAGAGACCCAGTACTTC. It encodes CASSLELAGGYQETQYF.

The chain employs TRBV6-1 and TRBJ2-7, with a tentative D call TRBD2 (6 bases). In germline, CDR1 is MNHNS, CDR2 SASEGT. This CDR3 is 12 amino acids long. The V and J ends lost 6 bases and 13 bases respectively, with 19 bases between them. CDR3 DNA sequence: TGTGCCAGCAGCTGGGCGCGGGATGGGTCCTACTTC. Residues: CASSWARDGSYF.

Worth noting for this clone: A much larger clone differs by one base, so this may be a read error. The J gene is TRBJ2-5, the V gene TRBV7-6; D remains ambiguous. The CDR3 totals 11 residues. The V gene lost 5 bases and the J gene lost 1 base, with 2 bases spanning the gap. Germline assignment: CDR1 SGHVS and CDR2 FNYEAQ. CDR3 region: CASSAQETQYF. In DNA, the CDR3 is TGTGCCAGCAGCGCCCAAGAGACCCAGTACTTC.

Notes on this clone: This CDR3 is also generated by other DNA sequences in the sample. The rearrangement links TRBV2 to TRBJ2-3, with D perhaps matching TRBD1 or TRBD2 (5 bases each). Trimming left V 6 bases short and J 1 base short, with 5 bases between. From germline, CDR1 is SNHLY and CDR2 FYNNEI. The CDR3 has 12 residues. In nucleotides, the CDR3 is TGTGCCAGCAGGGGGGGCACAGATACGCAGTATTTT. It translates to CASRGGTDTQYF. Full variable domain (missing parts from reference TRBV2 and TRBJ2-3): EPEVTQTPSHQVTQMGQEVILRCVPISNHLYFYWYRQILGQKVEFLVSFYNNEISEKSEIFDDQFSVERPDGSNFTLKIRSTKLEDSAMYFCASRGGTDTQYFGPGTRLTVL.

The rearrangement links TRBV6-6 to TRBJ2-1, with 8 bases identical to TRBD2. Trimming removed 2 bases from V and 5 bases from J; junction bases left unmatched: 5. The length of the CDR3 is 15 residues. The germline CDR1 and CDR2 sequences are MNHNY and SVGAGI (reference sequence). The CDR3 reads CASSYTGGPNNEQFF. CDR3 nucleotide sequence: TGTGCCAGCAGTTACACGGGAGGGCCTAACAATGAGCAGTTCTTC.

This clone occurred once. The chain couples TRBV19 to TRBJ2-6, with D uncertain. V was trimmed by 5 bases and J by 0 bases, leaving 8 bases between them. Germline V CDR1 and CDR2: LNHDA, SQIVND (reference sequence). This CDR3 spans 15 amino acids. The chain's CDR3 is CASSALSSGANVLTF. CDR3 nucleotide sequence: TGTGCCAGTAGTGCCTTGAGCTCTGGGGCCAACGTCCTGACTTTC.

This chain links TRBV29-1 with TRBJ1-6; D is uncertain. CDR3 size: 14 residues. Germline CDR1 reads SQVTM; CDR2 reads ANQGSEA. The V end was cut by 8 bases, the J end by 11 bases, with 22 bases between. The CDR3 sequence: CSPMRASPGAPLHF. The CDR3 nucleotides are TGCAGCCCCATGCGGGCCTCTCCAGGTGCACCCCTCCACTTT. Full variable domain (remainder filled in from reference TRBV29-1 and TRBJ1-6): SAVISQKPSRDICQRGTSLTIQCQVDSQVTMMFWYRQQPGQSLTLIATANQGSEATYESGFVIDKFPISRPNLTFSTLTVSNMSPEDSSIYLCSPMRASPGAPLHFGNGTRLTVT.

The chain carries TRBV6-1 and TRBJ1-5; D is perhaps TRBD1 (6 bases). The CDR3 totals 15 residues. Trimming cost V 3 bases and J 3 bases, with 12 bases left between them. Germline CDR1 reads MNHNS; CDR2 reads SASEGT. The CDR3 protein is CASSDRGLPNQPQHF. The DNA for the CDR3 is TGTGCCAGCAGTGACAGGGGACTCCCCAATCAGCCCCAGCATTTT.

Details on this clone: Other DNA sequences in the sample encode the same CDR3. The chain couples TRBV11-3 to TRBJ2-3; D remains ambiguous. Trimming left V 3 bases short and J 2 bases short, with 9 bases between. Germline assignment: CDR1 SGHNT and CDR2 YENEEA. The CDR3 spans 14 residues. CDR3 residues: CASSLARNTDTQYF. CDR3 in DNA: TGTGCCAGCAGCTTGGCCAGGAACACAGATACGCAGTATTTT. The full variable domain, in which reference TRBV11-3 and TRBJ2-3 provide the parts outside the CDR3, is EAGVVQSPRYKIIEKKQPVAFWCNPISGHNTLYWYLQNLGQGPELLIRYENEEAVDDSQLPKDRFSAERLKGVDSTLKIQPAELGDSAVYLCASSLARNTDTQYFGPGTRLTVL.

This chain uses TRBV14 with TRBJ1-2; a possible D gene is TRBD1 (6 bases). This CDR3 spans 14 amino acids. The germline CDR1 and CDR2 sequences are SGHDN and FVKESK. V was pared by 5 bases and J by 4 bases, with 14 bases between. The CDR3 sequence: CASSDPGAGYGYTF. In DNA form, the CDR3 reads TGTGCCAGCAGCGACCCAGGGGCTGGCTATGGCTACACCTTC.

This chain joins TRBV7-2 and TRBJ1-1, with 7 bases aligning to TRBD1. The trim removed 6 bases at V and 0 bases at J, leaving 4 bases unmatched. In germline, CDR1 is SGHTA, CDR2 FQGNSA. This CDR3 is 14 amino acids long. The CDR3 region is CASRPGTVNTEAFF. The CDR3 DNA reads TGTGCCAGCAGACCCGGGACAGTGAACACTGAAGCTTTCTTT.

J is TRBJ2-1 and V is TRBV5-1; 8 nucleotides match TRBD2. The CDR3 is 15 residues long. Germline values: CDR1 SGHRS, CDR2 YFSETQ. Trimming took 6 bases from V and 2 from J; bases not matched to a gene: 7. The CDR3 reads CASTPVTSAYNEQFF. CDR3 coding DNA: TGCGCCAGCACCCCCGTGACTAGCGCCTACAATGAGCAGTTCTTC.

The gene calls are TRBV30 and TRBJ1-6; tentative D call: TRBD1 (6 bases). The CDR3 spans 15 residues. Trimming stripped 2 bases from V and 0 bases from J, with 8 bases between. CDR1 is GTSNPN and CDR2 is SVGIG in the germline V gene (reference sequence). CDR3 bases: TGTGCCTGGAGTACAGGGAGCTCCTATAATTCACCCCTCCACTTT. This codes for CAWSTGSSYNSPLHF.